This T cell receptor (beta chain) is from a study of response to subunit inactivated influenza vaccine. Study-wide results and limits: The study's authors posited that every seasonal influenza vaccination enlists few new T cells.

The V end lost 1 base, the J end lost 6 bases, and 11 bases lay between the germline ends. Germline values: CDR1 SGHRS, CDR2 YFSETQ. There are 14 residues in the CDR3. TCRdb fed the RT-PCR reads into MiXCR, producing one record per CDR3 protein. The repertoire holds 650,000 to 800,000 distinct CDR3 sequences, approximately 13% seen once, with 6% to 8% in the top ten. Concerning this clonotype: Its antigen remains unknown.

This receptor was identified in a man aged 50-60 years who received an inactivated influenza vaccine. The sample in question was PBMCs from blood, obtained approximately 15 days before vaccination. The chain has TRBV5-1 and TRBJ2-1; D not resolved. The CDR3 DNA reads as TGCGCCAGCAGCTTGCGCCCCTCCGGCAATGAGCAGTTCTTC. Its translation is CASSLRPSGNEQFF.